A selection of T cell receptor beta chains follows, all from one sample in a study of T cells after yellow fever vaccination. TCRdb called the 5' RACE reads again in MiXCR, with one record for every CDR3 protein. The sample consists of 70,000 or so distinct CDR3 sequences, 5% to 6.5% of them appearing once. The sample consisted of CD4+ T cells sorted from PBMCs, taken approximately 16 days after the first yellow fever vaccination. These receptors were collected from a man between 18 and 35 years old who received the YFV17D yellow fever vaccine. Each CDR3 is given with its conserved first and last residue. Fields, in order: CDR3 length, D gene, J gene, V gene, clone size, CDR3 protein, CDR3 DNA. D genes are given only for firm matches. Clone size is not always given. Where it is, it says once, few, many or a class for expanded clones.

>16|.|TRBJ1-2|TRBV5-6|many
CASSLARALKPYGYTF
TGTGCCAGCAGCTTGGCCCGAGCGTTGAAACCGTACGGCTACACCTTC
>14|.|TRBJ2-7|TRBV7-2|many
CASSLGGASYEQYF
TGTGCCAGCAGCTTAGGGGGGGCCTCCTACGAGCAGTACTTC
>12|.|TRBJ2-7|TRBV7-2|many
CASSSGFDEQYF
TGTGCCAGCAGCTCCGGGTTTGACGAGCAGTACTTC
>14|.|TRBJ2-7|TRBV7-2|many
CASGEGTNSYEQYF
TGTGCCAGCGGTGAGGGCACAAACTCCTACGAGCAGTACTTC
>15|.|TRBJ2-5|TRBV5-5|many
CASSLAGRYQETQYF
TGTGCCAGCAGCTTGGCGGGCAGGTACCAAGAGACCCAGTACTTC
>14|.|TRBJ1-1|TRBV11-2|many
CASSSVRGGSEAFF
TGTGCCAGCAGTTCAGTAAGGGGAGGCTCTGAAGCTTTCTTT
>15|.|TRBJ1-1|TRBV7-2|many
CASSLQVRPNTEAFF
TGTGCCAGCAGCTTGCAAGTGAGACCGAACACTGAAGCTTTCTTT
>15|.|TRBJ1-2|TRBV12-3/TRBV12-4|many
CASSLDRPIYGGYTF
TGTGCCAGCAGCCTGGACAGACCGATCTATGGTGGCTACACCTTC
>15|.|TRBJ2-5|TRBV4-3|many
CASSQGTVSGETQYF
TGCGCCAGCAGCCAAGGGACGGTGTCGGGGGAGACCCAGTACTTC
>15|TRBD1|TRBJ2-7|TRBV15|many
CATSRDPGQGYEQYF
TGTGCCACCAGCAGAGATCCCGGACAGGGCTACGAGCAGTACTTC
>14|.|TRBJ2-3|TRBV5-1|many
CASSLRQGKDTQYF
TGCGCCAGCAGCTTACGGCAGGGGAAAGATACGCAGTATTTT
>15|TRBD1|TRBJ1-2|TRBV9|many
CASSLTGGRNYGYTF
TGTGCCAGCAGCCTCACAGGGGGCCGAAACTATGGCTACACCTTC
>15|TRBD1|TRBJ1-6|TRBV4-3|many
CASSQPGQGNSPLHF
TGCGCCAGCAGCCAGCCGGGACAGGGAAATTCACCCCTCCACTTT
>16|.|TRBJ2-5|TRBV20-1|many
CSARDGRVHRAETQYF
TGCAGTGCTAGAGATGGACGGGTGCACAGGGCGGAGACCCAGTACTTC
>14|.|TRBJ2-1|TRBV10-3|many
CAISESKRGFEQFF
TGTGCCATCAGTGAGTCGAAGCGTGGCTTTGAGCAGTTCTTC
>12|.|TRBJ2-4|TRBV29-1|many
CSVEAPGDIQYF
TGCAGCGTTGAAGCCCCAGGGGACATTCAGTACTTC
>14|.|TRBJ2-5|TRBV9|many
CASSPRTRTETQYF
TGTGCCAGCAGCCCCCGGACACGGACAGAGACCCAGTACTTC
>15|TRBD2|TRBJ2-1|TRBV5-1|many
CASSLTGGSFNEQFF
TGCGCCAGCAGCTTGACGGGGGGGAGTTTCAATGAGCAGTTCTTC
>14|TRBD1|TRBJ2-3|TRBV4-2|many
CASSPVGQEASQYF
TGTGCCAGCAGCCCCGTAGGACAGGAGGCCTCGCAGTATTTT
>14|.|TRBJ1-2|TRBV6-4|many
CASSADGGWYGYTF
TGTGCCAGCAGTGCGGACGGGGGTTGGTATGGCTACACCTTC
>14|.|TRBJ2-1|TRBV4-3|many
CASSQGGASNEQFF
TGCGCCAGCAGCCAAGGGGGAGCGAGTAATGAGCAGTTCTTC
>13|.|TRBJ1-2|TRBV5-4|many
CASSPFAGYGYTF
TGTGCCAGCAGCCCGTTTGCGGGTTATGGCTACACCTTC
>14|TRBD1|TRBJ1-1|TRBV25-1|many
CASSFLTGGTEAFF
TGTGCCAGCAGCTTCTTGACAGGGGGCACTGAAGCTTTCTTT
>17|TRBD2|TRBJ2-5|TRBV20-1|many
CSARDYLTSGGQETQYF
TGCAGTGCTAGAGATTATTTAACTAGCGGGGGCCAAGAGACCCAGTACTTC
>15|TRBD1|TRBJ2-5|TRBV5-1|many
CASSFTTGGLETQYF
TGCGCCAGCAGCTTCACGACAGGGGGCCTGGAGACCCAGTACTTC
>14|.|TRBJ2-2|TRBV7-2|many
CASSLARRNGELFF
TGTGCCAGCAGCTTAGCTAGGAGGAACGGGGAGCTGTTTTTT
>11|.|TRBJ2-7|TRBV12-3/TRBV12-4|many
CASSRHNEQYF
TGTGCCAGCAGTCGTCATAATGAGCAGTACTTC
>15|.|TRBJ1-1|TRBV6-2/TRBV6-3|many
CASRGPQGQNTEAFF
TGTGCCAGCAGGGGCCCGCAGGGCCAGAACACTGAAGCTTTCTTT
>13|.|TRBJ2-5|TRBV12-3/TRBV12-4|many
CASSLSGRETQYF
TGTGCCAGCAGTTTATCAGGGCGGGAGACCCAGTACTTC
>12|.|TRBJ2-1|TRBV7-2|many
CASSRRGNEQFF
TGTGCCAGCAGCCGGAGGGGCAATGAGCAGTTCTTC
>15|.|TRBJ2-3|TRBV4-3|many
CASSLRRRRTDTQYF
TGCGCCAGCAGCCTACGCCGGCGTCGGACAGATACGCAGTATTTT
>16|TRBD2|TRBJ2-5|TRBV5-6|many
CASSSGLAGWRETQYF
TGTGCCAGCAGCTCGGGACTAGCGGGGTGGCGAGAGACCCAGTACTTC
>17|TRBD2|TRBJ2-1|TRBV20-1|many
CSATTSGGPFSYNEQFF
TGCAGTGCTACGACTAGCGGGGGCCCCTTCTCCTACAATGAGCAGTTCTTC
>17|TRBD1|TRBJ1-2|TRBV4-3|many
CASSQGPPGTGLRGYTF
TGCGCCAGCAGCCAAGGACCCCCAGGGACAGGGTTGAGGGGCTACACCTTC
>17|.|TRBJ1-2|TRBV11-2|many
CASSSFRAGGSTYGYTF
TGTGCCAGCAGCTCGTTCCGTGCGGGAGGCTCGACCTATGGCTACACCTTC
>14|TRBD1|TRBJ2-5|TRBV7-2|many
CASSLGQGKETQYF
TGTGCCAGCAGCCTGGGACAGGGGAAAGAGACCCAGTACTTC
>15|.|TRBJ2-1|TRBV21-1|many
CASSKAFRAGDEQFF
TGTGCCAGCAGCAAAGCGTTCCGGGCGGGGGATGAGCAGTTCTTC
>14|TRBD1|TRBJ1-1|TRBV5-4|many
CASSWGQGDTEAFF
TGTGCCAGCAGCTGGGGACAGGGGGACACTGAAGCTTTCTTT
>16|.|TRBJ2-7|TRBV15|many
CATSRDDWQDLGKQYF
TGTGCCACCAGCAGAGATGATTGGCAGGATCTGGGCAAGCAGTACTTC
>15|.|TRBJ2-6|TRBV6-5|many
CASSYFFSGANVLTF
TGTGCCAGCAGTTATTTTTTCTCTGGGGCCAACGTCCTGACTTTC
>15|.|TRBJ2-5|TRBV5-1|many
CASSLLAGRQETQYF
TGCGCCAGCAGCTTGCTCGCAGGACGCCAAGAGACCCAGTACTTC
>17|TRBD1|TRBJ2-3|TRBV15|many
CATSRDQQGGGTDTQYF
TGTGCCACCAGCAGAGATCAACAGGGGGGTGGCACAGATACGCAGTATTTT
>13|.|TRBJ1-1|TRBV18|few
CASSPRRGTEAFF
TGTGCCAGCTCACCACGCAGGGGCACTGAAGCTTTCTTT
>12|.|TRBJ2-3|TRBV18|many
CASSGPTDTQYF
TGTGCCAGCTCGGGTCCCACAGATACGCAGTATTTT
>15|TRBD2|TRBJ2-5|TRBV7-2|many
CASKLSGGRQETQYF
TGTGCCAGCAAACTTAGCGGGGGGCGTCAAGAGACCCAGTACTTC
>16|TRBD1|TRBJ2-1|TRBV5-1|few
CASSRQGYPGGDEQFF
TGCGCCAGCAGCCGACAGGGGTATCCCGGGGGCGATGAGCAGTTCTTC
>13|.|TRBJ2-7|TRBV5-1|many
CASSFQSSYEQYF
TGCGCCAGCAGCTTTCAGTCTTCCTACGAGCAGTACTTC
>16|.|TRBJ1-4|TRBV5-1|many
CASSSLGTTTNEKLFF
TGCGCCAGCAGCTCTCTCGGGACGACAACTAATGAAAAACTGTTTTTT
>15|.|TRBJ2-2|TRBV29-1|many
CSVLTGSGNTGELFF
TGCAGCGTTTTAACAGGGAGTGGGAACACCGGGGAGCTGTTTTTT
>12|.|TRBJ2-5|TRBV18|many
CASSPNGETQYF
TGTGCCAGCTCACCGAATGGAGAGACCCAGTACTTC
>13|.|TRBJ2-7|TRBV20-1|many
CSASTASSYEQYF
TGCAGTGCTAGCACCGCGAGCTCCTACGAGCAGTACTTC
>13|.|TRBJ1-1|TRBV7-2|.
CASSFYGGTEAFF
TGTGCCAGCAGCTTTTACGGAGGTACTGAAGCTTTCTTT
>12|.|TRBJ2-5|TRBV12-3/TRBV12-4|many
CASRRLKETQYF
TGTGCCAGCAGACGTCTTAAGGAGACCCAGTACTTC